The source of this T cell receptor (beta chain) is a study of T cells in Graves' hyperthyroidism and ophthalmopathy. The study, taken as a whole, reports: Most thyroid clonotypes that were expanded above 0.001 also turned up in blood.

TCR beta CDR3 sequences were amplified from RNA transcripts. An initial round of RT-PCR targeting the TCR CDR3 relied on the HTBI primer set. Using its own MiXCR run on the multiplex PCR reads, TCRdb lists one record per CDR3 protein. The profile shows hundreds of thousands of distinct CDR3 sequences, about 25% of them singletons. Subjects aged 18 to 65 presented with newly diagnosed hyperthyroidism of less than 2 months' duration. This CDR3 is built from 11 residues. The germline CDR1 and CDR2 sequences are SGHRS and YFSETQ. In the case of this clonotype: Its antigen is not identified. Relative to the germline gene, one junction end is altered; a read error may explain this.

V is TRBV5-1 and J is TRBJ2-1, with D hard to call. The specimen sequenced was blood. This clonotype was sampled from a man aged 40-49 years with Graves' hyperthyroidism that later progressed to Graves' ophthalmopathy. This chain's CDR3 is CASSLGNVQFF. In DNA, the CDR3 is TGCGCCAGCAGCTTAGGTAATGTGCAGTTCTTC.